These 20 T cell receptor beta chains were sequenced from one sample in a study of CD8 T cells in ankylosing spondylitis. TCRdb processed the 5' RACE reads anew with MiXCR; each CDR3 protein has one entry. The table lists 200,000 to 250,000 distinct CDR3 sequences, about 26% of them singletons. The sequenced sample consisted of blood, either unsorted or a sorted T cell fraction (not recorded which). These TCRs come from a male donor with ankylosing spondylitis or in good health (not recorded which).

This clonotype was seen many times. This chain uses TRBV4-1 with TRBJ2-3; possibly TRBD2 for D (6 bases). The CDR3 length is 22 residues. V dropped 1 base and J dropped 3 bases, with 32 bases sitting between them. Germline V lookup: CDR1 MGHRA, CDR2 YSYEKL. CDR3 bases: TGCGCCAGCAGCCAAGTTCGGACGGGTATTTGGGGGGAGCTGGGGATTACAGATACGCAGTATTTT. Translation: CASSQVRTGIWGELGITDTQYF.

V is TRBV29-1 and J is TRBJ2-7, with D possibly matching TRBD1 (6 bases). The germline V gene has CDR1 SQVTM and CDR2 ANQGSEA. This CDR3 comprises 13 residues. V lost 6 bases, J lost 0 bases, and 12 bases lay in between. CDR3 residues: CSVNKQGSYEQYF. CDR3 DNA: TGCAGCGTGAATAAACAGGGCTCCTACGAGCAGTACTTC.

CDR3 region: CASSLSARDGETQYF. The CDR3 DNA sequence: TGTGCCAGCAGCTTGTCCGCCCGGGACGGAGAGACCCAGTACTTC. The rearrangement uses TRBV5-5 and TRBJ2-5, with D perhaps assigned TRBD1 or TRBD2 (5 bases each). The germline CDR1 and CDR2 sequences are SGHKS and YYEKEE (reference sequence). Deletions cut 1 base from V and 4 bases from J, with 14 bases between. The CDR3 is 15 residues long. The full variable domain, in which reference TRBV5-5 and TRBJ2-5 provide the parts outside the CDR3, is DAGVTQSPTHLIKTRGQQVTLRCSPISGHKSVSWYQQVLGQGPQFIFQYYEKEERGRGNFPDRFSARQFPNYSSELNVNALLLGDSALYLCASSLSARDGETQYFGPGTRLLVL.

The J gene is TRBJ2-1, the V gene TRBV12-3 or TRBV12-4; the match to TRBD2 covers 7 bases. There are 14 residues in the CDR3. After removal of 3 bases from V and 7 bases from J, the junction contained 6 bases not matched to a gene. The CDR3 DNA is TGTGCCAGCAGTTTCGGAACGGGAGGAAATGAGCAGTTCTTC. Translation gives CASSFGTGGNEQFF.

This clonotype was seen at least ten times. The rearrangement joins TRBV7-2 to TRBJ2-7; D might be TRBD1 (5 bases). CDR1 is SGHTA and CDR2 is FQGNSA in the germline V gene. Trimming removed 5 bases from V and 2 bases from J, with 13 bases in between. The CDR3 length is 14 residues. The chain's CDR3 is CASSPTGLTYEQYF. CDR3 bases: TGTGCCAGCAGCCCCACAGGCCTTACCTACGAGCAGTACTTC.

This clonotype was detected many times. V and J are TRBV4-1 and TRBJ2-2; TRBD2 matches 8 bases. The J segment lost 4 bases and the V segment lost 0 bases, leaving 7 bases of the junction unmatched. Germline CDR1 and CDR2: MGHRA and YSYEKL. This CDR3 contains 17 residues. DNA of the CDR3: TGCGCCAGCAGCCAAGAGTGGCCAGCGGGAGTCACCGGGGAGCTGTTTTTT. Translating it yields CASSQEWPAGVTGELFF.

With respect to this clonotype: A much larger clonotype is one base distant, so this may be a read error. The chain combines TRBV5-1 with TRBJ2-5; the D is unclear. CDR1 and CDR2 (germline): SGHRS, YFSETQ. The ends were cut back, 0 bases at V and 3 bases at J, with 6 bases in the middle. The CDR3 runs to 13 residues. Written as DNA, the CDR3 is TGCGCCAGCAGCTTGGGGCAAGAAGAGACCCAGTACTTC. This encodes CASSLGQEETQYF.

This clonotype was counted at least ten times. The rearrangement joins TRBV4-2 to TRBJ2-5; 10 bases are shared with TRBD2. CDR3 length equals 18 residues. V lost 3 bases and J lost 5; bases outside the gene matches: 15. Germline values: CDR1 LGHNA, CDR2 YNFKEQ. Here the CDR3 DNA reads TGTGCCAGCAGCCAGGAAGCAGCGGGAGGGCCGTCGGCTGAGACCCAGTACTTC. It specifies CASSQEAAGGPSAETQYF.

This clonotype came up many times. This chain connects TRBV5-1 to TRBJ2-1; 10 bases agree with TRBD2. From germline, CDR1 is SGHRS and CDR2 YFSETQ. Losses at the gene ends were 0 bases for V and 6 bases for J; bases not matched to a gene: 3. The CDR3 runs to 15 residues. CDR3 coding DNA: TGCGCCAGCAGCTTGGTTCTAGCGGGAGCCAATGAGCAGTTCTTC. This encodes CASSLVLAGANEQFF.

This clonotype was recorded many times. The chain employs TRBV5-1 and TRBJ2-5; tentatively, D is TRBD1 or TRBD2 (5 bases each). The CDR3 is 13 residues long. The ends were cut back, 4 bases at V and 4 bases at J, with 11 bases in the middle. The germline V gene encodes CDR1 SGHRS and CDR2 YFSETQ. The CDR3 DNA is TGCGCCAGCAGCATAGGGACCGGAGAGACCCAGTACTTC. Amino acids: CASSIGTGETQYF.

Concerning this clonotype: A much bigger clone sits one base away, suggesting this may be a read error. The chain employs TRBV20-1 and TRBJ2-5; weak D call: TRBD2 (5 bases). V was pared by 1 base and J by 9 bases, with 12 bases between. The germline gives CDR1 DFQATT, CDR2 SNEGSKA (reference sequence). The CDR3 length is 12 residues. For the CDR3, the DNA is TGCAGTGCTAGAGCTAGCCTGGAGGCCCAGTACTTC. As protein: CSARASLEAQYF.

This clonotype appeared many times. The chain links TRBV20-1 to TRBJ2-2; D is uncertain. The germline V gene has CDR1 DFQATT and CDR2 SNEGSKA (reference sequence). The CDR3 loop spans 14 amino acids. Trimming shortened V by 5 bases and J by 0 bases, and 10 bases separated the two germline ends. Here the CDR3 reads CSASAQSNTGELFF. DNA for the CDR3: TGCAGTGCTTCGGCGCAGTCGAACACCGGGGAGCTGTTTTTT.

The table lists this clonotype with a few counts. The rearrangement uses TRBV12-3 or TRBV12-4 and TRBJ2-5; 14 bases match TRBD2. J gave up 4 bases and V 5 bases, and 12 bases lay outside the gene matches. The length of the CDR3 is 18 residues. The CDR3, as DNA: TGTGCCAGCAGTACCCTTTTCCGGGGACTAGCGGGAGTAGAGACCCAGTACTTC. As protein: CASSTLFRGLAGVETQYF.

Only a few counts were recorded for this clonotype. This chain links TRBV20-1 with TRBJ2-1, with TRBD1 matching 7 bases. This CDR3 is 16 amino acids long. The ends lost 0 bases at V and 3 bases at J; junction bases unmatched: 8. Germline lookup yields CDR1 DFQATT and CDR2 SNEGSKA (reference sequence). The CDR3 is CSARDPTGIRYNEQFF. As DNA, the CDR3 is TGCAGTGCTAGAGACCCGACAGGGATACGCTACAATGAGCAGTTCTTC.

This clonotype has ten or more counts. This chain uses TRBV28 with TRBJ2-1, with D maybe TRBD2 (6 bases). The CDR3 is 17 residues long. Between the trimmed V and J ends, which lost 4 bases and 3 bases, there was a span of 19 bases. Germline-derived CDR1 and CDR2 are MDHEN and SYDVKM. CDR3 amino acids: CASSSGVGRENYNEQFF. The DNA of the CDR3 is TGTGCCAGCAGTTCCGGTGTGGGACGGGAGAACTACAATGAGCAGTTCTTC. The whole variable domain, filled in from reference TRBV28 and TRBJ2-1, reads DVKVTQSSRYLVKRTGEKVFLECVQDMDHENMFWYRQDPGLGLRLIYFSYDVKMKEKGDIPEGYSVSREKKERFSLILESASTNQTSMYLCASSSGVGRENYNEQFFGPGTRLTVL.

The genes are TRBV6-1 and TRBJ1-2, with 8 nucleotides matching TRBD1. The germline CDR1 and CDR2 sequences are MNHNS and SASEGT. The CDR3 totals 14 residues. V gave up 4 bases and J gave up 5 bases; unmatched junction bases: 6. The CDR3 reads CASSAIDRGYGYTF. The CDR3 DNA sequence: TGTGCCAGCAGTGCTATAGACAGGGGATATGGCTACACCTTC.

This rearrangement joins TRBV15 to TRBJ2-7; 9 positions agree with TRBD2. V lost 1 base to trimming and J lost 7 bases; unmatched junction nucleotides: 5. This CDR3 comprises 14 residues. Germline V CDR1 and CDR2: LNHNV, YYDKDF (reference sequence). CDR3 DNA sequence: TGTGCCACCAGCAGAGGCGGGACTAGCATAGAGCAGTACTTC. Protein sequence: CATSRGGTSIEQYF. Full variable domain (rest looked up from reference TRBV15 and TRBJ2-7): DAMVIQNPRYQVTQFGKPVTLSCSQTLNHNVMYWYQQKSSQAPKLLFHYYDKDFNNEADTPDNFQSRRPNTSFCFLDIRSPGLGDTAMYLCATSRGGTSIEQYFGPGTRLTVT.

This clonotype was picked up a small number of times. The chain carries TRBV20-1 and TRBJ2-1; D is possibly TRBD2 (5 bases). The CDR3 totals 14 residues. Germline V gene lookup returns CDR1 DFQATT and CDR2 SNEGSKA (reference sequence). The V gene lost 3 bases and the J gene lost 7 bases, with 16 bases spanning the gap. The CDR3 here is CSASDEGAGNEQFF. CDR3 sequence (DNA): TGCAGTGCTAGCGACGAGGGAGCCGGTAATGAGCAGTTCTTC.

The chain has TRBV6-1 and TRBJ2-7; 11 bases are a match to TRBD2. Germline CDR1 reads MNHNS; CDR2 reads SASEGT. This CDR3 is 15 amino acids long. Trimming removed 10 bases from V and 5 bases from J; junction bases left unmatched: 13. The CDR3 region has the DNA TGTGCCACTTACAAAAGACTAGCGGGAATCGACGAGCAGTACTTC. Translating it yields CATYKRLAGIDEQYF.

This clonotype occurred many times. This chain uses TRBV18 with TRBJ2-5; 16 bases are a match to TRBD2. Germline CDR1 is KGHSH and CDR2 is LQKENI. V gave up 3 bases and J gave up 5 bases; unmatched junction bases: 0. The CDR3 length is 15 residues. Here the CDR3 DNA reads TGTGCCAGCTCACCGGGACTAGCGGGAGGGGAGACCCAGTACTTC. This gives the protein CASSPGLAGGETQYF.